A selection of T cell receptor beta chains follows, all from one sample in a study of blood T cell repertoires in COVID-19. The table came from immunoSEQ multiplex PCR; TCRdb's copy has only in-frame clones and leaves some out. The sample has roughly 250,000 clones, approximately 86% seen once. The sequenced sample was PBMCs or T cells enriched from blood (not recorded which). Every receptor here comes from a young woman with acute COVID-19. CDR3s include the opening cysteine and the closing phenylalanine or tryptophan. A D gene is named only where the DNA matches it firmly. Not every row has a clone size; where given, it reads once, few, many or a size class.

.,TRBV6-5,.,TRBJ1-5,CASSTPSSHNQPQHF,TGTGCCAGCAGTACTCCTTCAAGTCACAATCAGCCCCAGCATTTT
.,TRBV19,.,TRBJ1-5,CASSIGGGRGNQPQHF,TGTGCCAGTAGTATAGGCGGGGGCCGGGGCAATCAGCCCCAGCATTTT
TRBD2,TRBV28,.,TRBJ2-7,CASSTQRLAGGPLNEQYF,TGTGCCAGCAGTACCCAGCGACTAGCGGGAGGGCCGCTTAACGAGCAGTACTTC
TRBD1,TRBV19,.,TRBJ1-5,CASTQGVVNQPQHF,TGTGCCAGTACCCAGGGGGTGGTCAATCAGCCCCAGCATTTT
TRBD1,TRBV7-2,.,TRBJ1-2,CASSPSLGGADGYTF,TGTGCCAGCAGCCCGAGTCTAGGGGGCGCTGATGGCTACACCTTC
TRBD2,TRBV30,.,TRBJ2-2,CAGAAGGNTGELFF,TGTGCCGGCGCGGCGGGGGGGAACACCGGGGAGCTGTTTTTT
.,TRBV19,.,TRBJ2-1,CASSIVGANEQFF,TGTGCCAGTAGTATTGTAGGGGCGAATGAGCAGTTCTTC
.,TRBV3-1/TRBV3-2,.,TRBJ1-2,CASSQDLVGYGYTF,TGTGCCAGCAGCCAAGATCTAGTGGGCTATGGCTACACCTTC
TRBD2,TRBV6-5,.,TRBJ2-3,CASRAGGSTDTQYF,TGTGCCAGCAGAGCGGGGGGGAGCACAGATACGCAGTATTTT
TRBD1,TRBV5-4,.,TRBJ2-7,CASSLRGDRVTYEQYF,TGTGCCAGCAGCTTGAGAGGGGACAGGGTCACCTACGAGCAGTACTTC
.,TRBV11-2,.,TRBJ1-1,CASSWLEVTNTEAFF,TGTGCCAGCAGCTGGTTAGAGGTAACAAACACTGAAGCTTTCTTT
.,TRBV18,.,TRBJ2-7,CASSPPGWGQTSSYEQYF,TGTGCCAGCTCACCACCGGGTTGGGGACAGACTAGCTCCTACGAGCAGTACTTC
TRBD1,TRBV19,once,TRBJ1-6,CASSIPIGQASSNSPLHF,TGTGCCAGTAGTATACCTATTGGACAGGCGTCGTCGAATTCACCCCTCCACTTT
.,TRBV6-5,.,TRBJ1-2,CASRDSPYGYTF,TGTGCCAGCAGAGACAGTCCCTATGGCTACACCTTC
.,TRBV12-5,.,TRBJ2-1,CASGFGWTPPGNEQFF,TGTGCTAGTGGTTTTGGATGGACACCCCCGGGCAATGAGCAGTTCTTC
TRBD2,TRBV6-5,.,TRBJ2-3,CASILRGGTDTQYF,TGTGCCAGCATCTTACGGGGGGGGACAGATACGCAGTATTTT
.,TRBV10-3,.,TRBJ2-2,CATPGQSTGELFF,TGTGCCACCCCGGGACAAAGCACCGGGGAGCTGTTTTTT
.,TRBV11-2,.,TRBJ1-2,CASSSPRERGGYTF,TGTGCCAGCAGCTCACCCAGGGAAAGGGGAGGCTACACCTTC
TRBD1,TRBV3-1/TRBV3-2,.,TRBJ2-6,CASSQVRQGASGANVLTF,TGTGCCAGCAGCCAAGTTCGACAGGGGGCATCTGGGGCCAACGTCCTGACTTTC
TRBD2,TRBV10-1,.,TRBJ2-1,CASTAGLVRREFNNEQFF,TGCGCCAGCACGGCGGGACTAGTCAGGCGGGAATTCAACAATGAGCAGTTCTTC
TRBD1,TRBV6-2/TRBV6-3,.,TRBJ2-7,CASSPGAQGASYEQYF,TGTGCCAGCAGTCCAGGGGCACAGGGGGCCTCCTACGAGCAGTACTTC
TRBD1,TRBV27,.,TRBJ1-2,CASSLAGTGVGYTF,TGTGCCAGCAGTCTCGCCGGGACAGGGGTAGGCTACACCTTC
.,TRBV28,.,TRBJ2-1,CASSWGRQSYNEQFF,TGTGCCAGCAGTTGGGGGCGCCAATCCTACAATGAGCAGTTCTTC
.,TRBV5-8,once,TRBJ2-3,CASSLVGYRTTAFKTYTQYF,TGTGCCAGCAGCTTGGTCGGCTACCGGACTACCGCATTTAAGACTTATACGCAGTATTTT
.,TRBV7-2,.,TRBJ1-1,CASSLGSRNTEAFF,TGTGCCAGCAGCTTAGGATCTAGAAACACTGAAGCTTTCTTT
.,TRBV7-9,.,TRBJ2-1,CASSSRLLSYNEQFF,TGTGCCAGCAGCTCGCGGCTTCTCTCCTACAATGAGCAGTTCTTC
.,TRBV4-1,.,TRBJ2-1,CASSQERGGTEQFF,TGCGCCAGCAGCCAAGAAAGGGGGGGCACTGAGCAGTTCTTC
TRBD2,TRBV3-1/TRBV3-2,.,TRBJ2-2,CASSQDSASGYTGELFF,TGTGCCAGCAGCCAAGATTCGGCTAGCGGATACACCGGGGAGCTGTTTTTT
TRBD1,TRBV12-3/TRBV12-4,.,TRBJ1-1,CASSLDRGTEAFF,TGTGCCAGCAGCCTTGACAGGGGCACTGAAGCTTTCTTT
TRBD2,TRBV27,.,TRBJ2-1,CASSFIGAGVGVFEQFF,TGTGCCAGCAGTTTTATCGGAGCGGGAGTTGGAGTTTTTGAGCAGTTCTTC
.,TRBV7-2,.,TRBJ2-5,CASSLLPAGAVGETQYF,TGTGCCAGCAGCTTACTTCCGGCGGGTGCAGTAGGAGAGACCCAGTACTTC
.,TRBV18,.,TRBJ2-5,CASSPGLQQETQYF,TGTGCCAGCTCACCAGGGTTACAGCAAGAGACCCAGTACTTC
.,TRBV28,.,TRBJ1-1,CASTLDSHPPGAFF,TGTGCCAGCACCCTGGACAGCCACCCTCCGGGGGCTTTCTTT
.,TRBV10-3,once,TRBJ1-1,CAISETWGTGSLTEAFF,TGTGCCATCAGTGAGACCTGGGGTACAGGGTCCCTCACTGAAGCTTTCTTT
.,TRBV5-1,.,TRBJ2-2,CASTQAGGAGELFF,TGCGCCAGCACCCAGGCCGGGGGTGCCGGGGAGCTGTTTTTT
TRBD2,TRBV9,.,TRBJ2-1,CASSVVSSGGASYNEQFF,TGTGCCAGCAGCGTAGTGAGTAGCGGGGGCGCCTCCTACAATGAGCAGTTCTTC
TRBD1,TRBV7-2,.,TRBJ2-7,CASSGQGYSSSEQYF,TGTGCCAGCAGCGGACAGGGGTATTCGTCGAGCGAGCAGTACTTC
.,TRBV5-1,.,TRBJ1-3,CASSLGTVFGNTIYF,TGCGCCAGCAGCTTGGGGACTGTTTTTGGAAACACCATATATTTT
.,TRBV11-2,.,TRBJ1-6,CASSFLGYSPLHF,TGTGCCAGCAGCTTCCTCGGGTATTCACCCCTCCACTTT
TRBD2,TRBV28,.,TRBJ2-7,CASSLRVTSGRTYEQYF,TGTGCCAGCAGTTTACGCGTCACTAGCGGGAGGACCTACGAGCAGTACTTC
.,TRBV12-3/TRBV12-4,.,TRBJ2-7,CASSRRGSYEQYF,TGTGCCAGCAGCCGCCGGGGCTCCTACGAGCAGTACTTC
TRBD1,TRBV5-1,once,TRBJ2-2,CASSRDSADTGELFF,TGCGCCAGCAGCCGGGACAGTGCTGACACCGGGGAGCTGTTTTTT
.,TRBV1,.,TRBJ1-2,CTSSQDLGRVETYGYTF,TGCACCAGCAGCCAAGATCTGGGGAGGGTTGAAACCTATGGCTACACCTTC
TRBD1,TRBV6-5,.,TRBJ1-5,CASSPDRTSNQPQHF,TGTGCCAGCAGTCCGGACAGGACTAGCAATCAGCCCCAGCATTTT
.,TRBV19,.,TRBJ1-5,CASSASGWQPQHF,TGTGCCAGTAGTGCCTCGGGATGGCAGCCCCAGCATTTT